Below are 30 T cell receptor beta chains sequenced from a single sample in a study of identical twins. TCRdb analysed the 5' RACE reads with MiXCR anew, one entry per CDR3 protein. The sample yields under 450,000 distinct CDR3 sequences, about 18% seen once. The sequenced material came from naive T cells sorted from blood. All receptors derive from a man in his forties or fifties in good health.

At least ten counts were recorded for this clonotype. V gene TRBV2 combines with J gene TRBJ2-7; maybe TRBD1 (7 bases). Germline V gene lookup returns CDR1 SNHLY and CDR2 FYNNEI. Trimming took off 4 bases at V and 3 bases at J, with 19 bases between the two ends. The CDR3 consists of 16 residues. CDR3 bases: TGTGCCAGCAGTGGTGGGGCGGAGGGGGCTTTCTACGAGCAGTACTTC. Its translation is CASSGGAEGAFYEQYF.

This clonotype was seen a few times. The chain couples TRBV10-3 to TRBJ2-3; possibly TRBD1 for D (6 bases). Germline CDR1 ENHRY, CDR2 SYGVKD. The V and J ends lost 3 bases and 3 bases respectively, with 13 bases between them. The CDR3 runs 15 residues. The CDR3: CAISEVGASTDTQYF. The CDR3 nucleotides are TGTGCCATCAGTGAAGTGGGGGCGAGTACAGATACGCAGTATTTT.

There are many counts of this clonotype. The chain uses TRBV7-3 and TRBJ2-2, with TRBD2 matching over 8 bases. This CDR3 comprises 15 residues. Trimming took 5 bases from V and 1 from J; bases not matched to a gene: 3. CDR1 is SGHTA and CDR2 is FQGTGA in the germline V gene. The CDR3 nucleotides are TGTGCCAGCAGCCAGGGACTAGTGAACACCGGGGAGCTGTTTTTT. This translates into CASSQGLVNTGELFF.

This chain uses TRBV28 with TRBJ2-5, with D unclear. With 6 bases removed from V and 5 bases from J, the gap between germline ends came to 10 bases. From germline, CDR1 is MDHEN and CDR2 SYDVKM. The CDR3 has 12 residues. The CDR3 nucleotides are TGTGCCAGCAGGCAGGTGAGGGAGACCCAGTACTTC. Protein: CASRQVRETQYF.

The chain couples TRBV27 to TRBJ2-3, with D maybe TRBD1 (6 bases). With 4 bases removed from V and 4 bases from J, the gap between germline ends came to 18 bases. Germline V gene lookup returns CDR1 MNHEY and CDR2 SMNVEV (reference sequence). There are 16 residues in the CDR3. The CDR3 region is CASSYRQGFIADTQYF. The CDR3 DNA reads as TGTGCCAGCAGTTATAGGCAGGGGTTCATAGCAGATACGCAGTATTTT.

The rearrangement joins TRBV6-5 to TRBJ2-1; D is perhaps TRBD2 (6 bases). The germline V gene has CDR1 MNHEY and CDR2 SVGAGI. The CDR3 is 14 residues long. V lost 3 bases to trimming and J lost 3 bases, with 9 bases between them. The CDR3 loop reads CASSYAGFYNEQFF. As DNA, the CDR3 is TGTGCCAGCAGTTATGCGGGATTCTACAATGAGCAGTTCTTC.

The rearrangement joins TRBV20-1 to TRBJ2-5, with 11 bases aligning to TRBD2. V trimming: 3 bases; J trimming: 5 bases; junction bases outside the gene matches: 2. The CDR3 extends over 13 amino acids. Germline CDR1 is DFQATT and CDR2 is SNEGSKA (reference sequence). DNA for the CDR3: TGCAGTGCTAGTAGCGGGAGGGAGGAGACCCAGTACTTC. Translating it yields CSASSGREETQYF.

This chain links TRBV5-1 with TRBJ2-5, with D perhaps TRBD1 (5 bases). Germline CDR1 is SGHRS and CDR2 is YFSETQ. Trimming left V 5 bases short and J 7 bases short, with 21 bases between. The CDR3 is made up of 15 amino acids. The CDR3 DNA is TGCGCCAGCAGGATGTCCAGGGAACCCGCGAGGACCCAGTACTTC. This gives the protein CASRMSREPARTQYF.

As concerns this clonotype: Germline is not matched at one junction end, which may reflect a read error. The chain recombines TRBV10-3 with TRBJ2-7, with D unresolved. The CDR3 contains 13 residues. In germline, CDR1 is ENHRY, CDR2 SYGVKD. DNA for the CDR3: TGTGCCATCAGAGAGTCGAGAACCTACGAGCAGTACTTC. Its protein is CAIRESRTYEQYF.

The table lists this clonotype with a few counts. V is TRBV5-1 and J is TRBJ1-4; D ambiguous. V shed 0 bases and J shed 5 bases, with 11 bases lying between them. CDR1 and CDR2 (germline): SGHRS, YFSETQ. CDR3 size: 15 residues. CDR3 sequence: CASSLVYGKNEKLFF. Written as DNA, the CDR3 is TGCGCCAGCAGCTTGGTTTACGGAAAGAATGAAAAACTGTTTTTT.

This clonotype was detected a few times. The chain couples TRBV5-5 to TRBJ2-2; TRBD1 matches at 9 bases. The CDR3 is made up of 16 amino acids. Trimming removed 4 bases from V and 2 bases from J; junction bases left unmatched: 6. The germline V gene has CDR1 SGHKS and CDR2 YYEKEE (reference sequence). CDR3 loop: CASSTGQGRNTGELFF. The CDR3 coding sequence is TGTGCCAGCAGCACTGGACAGGGGCGTAACACCGGGGAGCTGTTTTTT. The full variable domain, with the rest looked up from reference TRBV5-5 and TRBJ2-2, is DAGVTQSPTHLIKTRGQQVTLRCSPISGHKSVSWYQQVLGQGPQFIFQYYEKEERGRGNFPDRFSARQFPNYSSELNVNALLLGDSALYLCASSTGQGRNTGELFFGEGSRLTVL.

This clonotype has only a few counts. The chain carries TRBV18 and TRBJ2-7, with D possibly matching TRBD2 (5 bases). Germline CDR1 is KGHSH and CDR2 is LQKENI. V shed 3 bases and J shed 6 bases, with 15 bases lying between them. The CDR3 totals 14 residues. The CDR3 here is CASSPPKRVGEQYF. Here the CDR3 DNA reads TGTGCCAGCTCACCCCCAAAGAGGGTAGGCGAGCAGTACTTC.

This clonotype was observed a few times. The chain combines TRBV20-1 with TRBJ2-3, with no clear D. The length of the CDR3 is 12 residues. CDR1 is DFQATT, CDR2 SNEGSKA, per germline (reference sequence). V shed 3 bases and J shed 3 bases, with 7 bases lying between them. The CDR3 reads CSASDLTDTQYF. The CDR3 region has the DNA TGCAGTGCTAGTGATTTAACAGATACGCAGTATTTT.

The chain has TRBV27 and TRBJ1-2; possibly TRBD1 for D (5 bases). Germline V gives CDR1 MNHEY, CDR2 SMNVEV (reference sequence). This CDR3 is 15 amino acids long. Trimming shortened V by 5 bases and J by 4 bases, and 17 bases separated the two germline ends. CDR3 region: CASSLRGAKSYGYTF. DNA of the CDR3: TGTGCCAGCAGTCTCCGAGGGGCGAAGAGCTATGGCTACACCTTC.

The CDR3 nucleotides read TGCAGTGCTCCAGAGACAGGCCGGGCCTTCAATCAGCCCCAGCATTTT. Translated: CSAPETGRAFNQPQHF. V is TRBV20-1 and J is TRBJ1-5; a possible D gene is TRBD1 (6 bases). V lost 5 bases to trimming and J lost 3 bases, with 20 bases between them. Germline V gene lookup returns CDR1 DFQATT and CDR2 SNEGSKA (reference sequence). This CDR3 is built from 16 residues.

This clonotype has a handful of counts. V usage is TRBV7-8 and J usage is TRBJ2-3, with TRBD2 identical over 8 bases. CDR1 SGHVS and CDR2 FQNEAQ come from the germline V gene. With 0 bases clipped from V and 0 bases from J, the junction kept 8 bases outside the gene matches. CDR3 length: 18 residues. CDR3 DNA: TGTGCCAGCAGCTTAGCGTGGATTAGCGGGACTAGCACAGATACGCAGTATTTT. Amino acid sequence: CASSLAWISGTSTDTQYF.

This clonotype was seen a handful of times. This chain links TRBV6-5 with TRBJ1-3; D unresolved. There are 14 residues in the CDR3. Trimming stripped 2 bases from V and 4 bases from J, with 9 bases between. Looked up from germline, CDR1 is MNHEY and CDR2 is SVGAGI. CDR3: CASSYAVLGNTIYF. The CDR3 DNA reads as TGTGCCAGCAGTTACGCGGTGCTAGGAAACACCATATATTTT.

This rearrangement joins TRBV11-2 to TRBJ2-5; D is perhaps TRBD1 (6 bases). Germline CDR1 is SGHAT and CDR2 is FQNNGV. The CDR3 has 16 residues. The V end lost 2 bases, the J end lost 5 bases, and 18 bases lay between the germline ends. CDR3 residues: CASSLSFQGPGETQYF. In DNA form, the CDR3 reads TGTGCCAGCAGCTTAAGCTTTCAGGGGCCAGGGGAGACCCAGTACTTC.

The gene calls are TRBV12-3 or TRBV12-4 and TRBJ2-2, with D uncertain. The CDR3 loop spans 12 amino acids. With 3 bases removed from V and 8 bases from J, the gap between germline ends came to 7 bases. CDR3 sequence (DNA): TGTGCCAGCAGTTTGGTGCAAGGGGAGCTGTTTTTT. This gives the protein CASSLVQGELFF.

J is TRBJ1-1 and V is TRBV2; 10 bases agree with TRBD1. With 6 bases clipped from V and 11 bases from J, the junction kept 18 bases outside the gene matches. The CDR3 length is 16 residues. Per the germline V gene, CDR1 is SNHLY and CDR2 is FYNNEI. In DNA form, the CDR3 reads TGTGCCAGCAGCACCGGGACAGGGGTCACTAATCATCTTGCTTTCTTT. Amino acid sequence: CASSTGTGVTNHLAFF. The whole variable domain, remainder taken from reference TRBV2 and TRBJ1-1, is EPEVTQTPSHQVTQMGQEVILRCVPISNHLYFYWYRQILGQKVEFLVSFYNNEISEKSEIFDDQFSVERPDGSNFTLKIRSTKLEDSAMYFCASSTGTGVTNHLAFFGQGTRLTVV.

In its sample, this clonotype was seen many times. The V call is TRBV14, the J call TRBJ2-5, with no clear D. The CDR3 length is 13 residues. Germline V gene data show CDR1 as SGHDN and CDR2 as FVKESK. Deletions cut 4 bases from V and 5 bases from J, with 11 bases between. CDR3 DNA: TGTGCCAGCAGCCCCAGGTTTACGGAGACCCAGTACTTC. Translation gives CASSPRFTETQYF.

This clonotype was seen repeatedly, ten times or more. V and J are TRBV6-5 and TRBJ1-2; no firm D call. This CDR3 spans 11 amino acids. The V gene lost 6 bases and the J gene lost 9 bases, with 11 bases spanning the gap. Germline loops: CDR1 MNHEY, CDR2 SVGAGI. The CDR3, as DNA: TGTGCCAGCAGCCGCGGCGGGCGCTACACCTTC. Translating gives CASSRGGRYTF.

The rearrangement links TRBV15 to TRBJ2-1; TRBD2 aligns across 10 bases. This CDR3 is built from 18 residues. Germline V lookup: CDR1 LNHNV, CDR2 YYDKDF (reference sequence). J lost 4 bases, V lost 3 bases, and 12 bases had no gene match. The CDR3 is CATSSPHSGGVGYNEQFF. The CDR3 nucleotides read TGTGCCACCAGCAGCCCCCACAGCGGGGGGGTAGGTTACAATGAGCAGTTCTTC.

This clonotype was counted between two and nine times. The rearrangement joins TRBV6-5 to TRBJ2-5; unclear D gene. Germline-derived CDR1 and CDR2 are MNHEY and SVGAGI. V gave up 0 bases and J gave up 0 bases, with 8 bases separating them. CDR3 size: 15 residues. The CDR3 is CASSYSSGYQETQYF. DNA for the CDR3: TGTGCCAGCAGTTACTCGAGTGGGTACCAAGAGACCCAGTACTTC.

In its sample, this clonotype was seen once. This CDR3 reads CASSLARRGGKLFF. The CDR3 nucleotides are TGTGCCAGCAGTTTAGCCCGCAGAGGGGGAAAACTGTTTTTT. V is TRBV27 and J is TRBJ1-4, with D perhaps TRBD1 (6 bases). The CDR3 is made up of 14 amino acids. Between the trimmed V and J ends, which lost 2 bases and 10 bases, there was a span of 14 bases. The germline V gene has CDR1 MNHEY and CDR2 SMNVEV (reference sequence). The full variable domain, in which reference TRBV27 and TRBJ1-4 provide the parts outside the CDR3, is EAQVTQNPRYLITVTGKKLTVTCSQNMNHEYMSWYRQDPGLGLRQIYYSMNVEVTDKGDVPEGYKVSRKEKRNFPLILESPSPNQTSLYFCASSLARRGGKLFFGSGTQLSVL.

This clonotype was observed at least ten times. The V gene is TRBV7-2, the J gene TRBJ2-3; 7 bases map to TRBD1. The CDR3 runs 12 residues. V dropped 2 bases and J dropped 11; count of bases not matched to a gene: 4. Per the germline V gene, CDR1 is SGHTA and CDR2 is FQGNSA. The CDR3 DNA sequence: TGTGCCAGCAGCTTATCATGGACAGGGCAGTATTTT. Translating gives CASSLSWTGQYF. The full variable domain, in which reference TRBV7-2 and TRBJ2-3 provide the parts outside the CDR3, is GAGVSQSPSNKVTEKGKDVELRCDPISGHTALYWYRQSLGQGLEFLIYFQGNSAPDKSGLPSDRFSAERTGGSVSTLTIQRTQQEDSAVYLCASSLSWTGQYFGPGTRLTVL.

This clonotype has more than one count but fewer than ten. CDR3 DNA sequence: TGTGCCAGTACGACAGGGCAGGGTGAAAAACTGTTTTTT. Protein product: CASTTGQGEKLFF. The V call is TRBV12-3 or TRBV12-4, the J call TRBJ1-4; 7 bases match TRBD1. CDR3 length: 13 amino acids. J gave up 7 bases and V 9 bases, and 8 bases lay outside the gene matches.

This clonotype was picked up a small number of times. The gene calls are TRBV27 and TRBJ1-5; weak D call: TRBD1 (5 bases). V gave up 2 bases and J gave up 0 bases, with 5 bases separating them. This CDR3 has 14 amino acids. Germline-derived CDR1 and CDR2 are MNHEY and SMNVEV (reference sequence). The CDR3 protein is CASSLRGSNQPQHF. The CDR3 nucleotides are TGTGCCAGCAGTTTAAGGGGTAGCAATCAGCCCCAGCATTTT.

V gene TRBV21-1 combines with J gene TRBJ2-7; TRBD1 was called by the table and not checked on the DNA. TRBV21-1 is classified as a pseudogene. This CDR3 is 12 amino acids long. The CDR3 nucleotides are TGTGCCAGCAAAGGGACAGACTACGAGCAGTACTTC. It translates to CASKGTDYEQYF.

This clonotype was recorded a few times. CDR3 region: CASSGRGAYNEQFF. Written as DNA, the CDR3 is TGTGCCAGCAGCGGGCGGGGGGCCTACAATGAGCAGTTCTTC. This chain uses TRBV9 with TRBJ2-1, with TRBD2 matching over 8 bases. V gave up 3 bases and J gave up 2 bases; unmatched junction bases: 1. The CDR3 extends over 14 amino acids. CDR1 and CDR2 from the germline V gene are SGDLS and YYNGEE.